Detailed here is one T cell receptor (beta chain). Its antigen is currently unknown. TCRdb independently ran MiXCR on the 5' RACE reads; one entry per CDR3 protein. Here the sample spans approximately 210,000 distinct CDR3 sequences, 18% being singletons. Trimming cost V 0 bases and J 5 bases; bases outside gene matches: 4. CDR3 length equals 14 residues. CDR1 and CDR2 from the germline V gene are SGDLS and YYNGEE. This sample was included in a study of T-cell memory formation after mild COVID-19. Study at large: TCR clusters were largely donor specific.

Study-wide findings and caveats: The main location of contracting CD4+ clones was CM and EM, and that of contracting CD8+ clones was EMRA. CD4+ bias marked clones expanding day 15 to 37, unlike balanced contracting clones. Pre-infection memory held some responding clones, suggesting pre-existing cross-reactive T cells responded.

The chain has TRBV9 and TRBJ1-1; 7 bases line up with TRBD1. The receptor was isolated from an adult woman who had mild COVID-19 (a few samples of this study predate the infection). Cell type and time point are not known. The sample was PBMCs or a T cell subset sorted from them (not recorded which). CDR3 nucleotides: TGTGCCAGCAGCGTAGAGCACAGGGGTACTGAAGCTTTCTTT. It codes for CASSVEHRGTEAFF.